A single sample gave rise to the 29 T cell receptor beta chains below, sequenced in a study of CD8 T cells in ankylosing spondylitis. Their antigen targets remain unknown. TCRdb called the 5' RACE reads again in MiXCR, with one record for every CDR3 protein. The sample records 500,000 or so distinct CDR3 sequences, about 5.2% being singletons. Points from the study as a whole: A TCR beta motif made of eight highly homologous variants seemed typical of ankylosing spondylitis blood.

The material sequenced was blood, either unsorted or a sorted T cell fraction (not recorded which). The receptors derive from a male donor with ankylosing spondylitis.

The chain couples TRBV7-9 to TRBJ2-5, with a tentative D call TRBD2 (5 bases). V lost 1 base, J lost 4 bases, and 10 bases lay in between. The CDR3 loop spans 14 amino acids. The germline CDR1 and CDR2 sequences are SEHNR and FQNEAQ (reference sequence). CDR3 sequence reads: CASSLVGVPETQYF. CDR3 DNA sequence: TGTGCCAGCAGCTTAGTCGGGGTCCCAGAGACCCAGTACTTC.

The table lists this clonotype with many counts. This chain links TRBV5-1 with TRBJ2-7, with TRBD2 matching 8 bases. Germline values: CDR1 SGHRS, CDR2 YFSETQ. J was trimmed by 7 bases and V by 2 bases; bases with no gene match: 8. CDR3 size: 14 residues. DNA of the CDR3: TGCGCCAGCAGCTTCCGGACTAGCCTAGGGGAGCAGTACTTC. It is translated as CASSFRTSLGEQYF.

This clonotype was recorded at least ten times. CDR3 nucleotide sequence: TGTGCCACCAGTGAACCGCCTAGCGGGGCAGGGGAAGATACGCAGTATTTT. This codes for CATSEPPSGAGEDTQYF. The chain links TRBV24-1 to TRBJ2-3; 9 bases align to TRBD2. The trim removed 4 bases at V and 5 bases at J, leaving 12 bases unmatched. Per germline, CDR1 KGHDR and CDR2 SFDVKD. The CDR3 consists of 17 residues.

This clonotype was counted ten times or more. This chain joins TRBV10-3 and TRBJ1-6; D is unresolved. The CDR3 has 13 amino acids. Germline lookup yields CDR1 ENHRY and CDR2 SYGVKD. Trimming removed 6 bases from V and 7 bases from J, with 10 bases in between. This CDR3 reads CAISTNQNSPLHF. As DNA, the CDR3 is TGTGCCATCAGCACCAATCAGAATTCACCCCTCCACTTT.

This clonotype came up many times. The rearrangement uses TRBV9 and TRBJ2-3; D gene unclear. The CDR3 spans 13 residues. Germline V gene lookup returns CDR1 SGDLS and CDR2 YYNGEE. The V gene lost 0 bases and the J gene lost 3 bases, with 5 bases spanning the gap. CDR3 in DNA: TGTGCCAGCAGCGTAGCGGCAACAGATACGCAGTATTTT. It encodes CASSVAATDTQYF. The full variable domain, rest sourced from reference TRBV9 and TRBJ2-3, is DSGVTQTPKHLITATGQRVTLRCSPRSGDLSVYWYQQSLDQGLQFLIQYYNGEERAKGNILERFSAQQFPDLHSELNLSSLELGDSALYFCASSVAATDTQYFGPGTRLTVL.

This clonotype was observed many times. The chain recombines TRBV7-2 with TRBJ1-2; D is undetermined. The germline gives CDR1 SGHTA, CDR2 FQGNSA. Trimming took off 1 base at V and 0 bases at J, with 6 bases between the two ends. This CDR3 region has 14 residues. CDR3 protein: CASSLVGANYGYTF. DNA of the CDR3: TGTGCCAGCAGCTTAGTCGGAGCTAACTATGGCTACACCTTC. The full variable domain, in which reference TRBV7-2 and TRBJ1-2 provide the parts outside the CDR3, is GAGVSQSPSNKVTEKGKDVELRCDPISGHTALYWYRQSLGQGLEFLIYFQGNSAPDKSGLPSDRFSAERTGGSVSTLTIQRTQQEDSAVYLCASSLVGANYGYTFGSGTRLTVV.

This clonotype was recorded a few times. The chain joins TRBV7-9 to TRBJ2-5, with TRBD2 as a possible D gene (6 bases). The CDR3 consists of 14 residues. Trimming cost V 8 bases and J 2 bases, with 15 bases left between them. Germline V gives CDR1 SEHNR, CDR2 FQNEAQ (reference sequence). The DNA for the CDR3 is TGTGCCAGCTACCTCGGCGGGGTTCAAGAGACCCAGTACTTC. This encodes CASYLGGVQETQYF.

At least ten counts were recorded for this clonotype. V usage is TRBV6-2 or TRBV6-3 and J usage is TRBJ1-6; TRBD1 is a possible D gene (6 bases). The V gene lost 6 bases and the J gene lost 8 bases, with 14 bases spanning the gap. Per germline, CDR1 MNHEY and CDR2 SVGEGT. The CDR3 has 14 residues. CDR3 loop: CASRVRTVDSPLHF. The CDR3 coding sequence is TGTGCCAGCAGGGTGAGGACAGTTGATTCACCCCTCCACTTT.

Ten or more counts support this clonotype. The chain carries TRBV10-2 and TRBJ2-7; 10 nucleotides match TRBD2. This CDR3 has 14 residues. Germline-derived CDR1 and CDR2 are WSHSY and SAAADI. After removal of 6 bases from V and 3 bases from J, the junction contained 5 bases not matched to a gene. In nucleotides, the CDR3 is TGCGCCAGCAGAATTGGACTAGCGGACTACGAGCAGTACTTC. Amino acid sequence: CASRIGLADYEQYF.

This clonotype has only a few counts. CDR3 amino acids: CASRLAGADTQYF. The CDR3 region has the DNA TGTGCCAGCCGATTAGCGGGAGCGGATACGCAGTATTTT. The chain has TRBV28 and TRBJ2-3, with 9 bases lining up with TRBD2. Germline V lookup: CDR1 MDHEN, CDR2 SYDVKM. J was trimmed by 6 bases and V by 8 bases; bases with no gene match: 6. The CDR3 is 13 residues long.

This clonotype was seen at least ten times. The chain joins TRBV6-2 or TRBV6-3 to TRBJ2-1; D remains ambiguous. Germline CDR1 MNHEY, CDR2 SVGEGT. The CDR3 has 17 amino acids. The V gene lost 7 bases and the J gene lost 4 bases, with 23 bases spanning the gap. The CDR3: CASKPILTVWGYNEQFF. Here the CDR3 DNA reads TGTGCCAGCAAACCAATACTTACAGTCTGGGGTTACAATGAGCAGTTCTTC.

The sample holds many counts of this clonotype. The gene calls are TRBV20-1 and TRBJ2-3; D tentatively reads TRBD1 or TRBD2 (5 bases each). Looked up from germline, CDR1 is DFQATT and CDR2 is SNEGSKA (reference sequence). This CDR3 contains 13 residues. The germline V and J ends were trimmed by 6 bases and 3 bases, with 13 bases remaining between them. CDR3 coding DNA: TGCAGTGCCCCGCCCGAGGGGACAGATACGCAGTATTTT. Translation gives CSAPPEGTDTQYF.

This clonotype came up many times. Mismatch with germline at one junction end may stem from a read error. The chain's CDR3 is CASSLLFGGSLLF. The CDR3, as DNA: TGTGCCAGCAGTTTATTGTTTGGCGGGAGTTTGTTATTC. The chain uses TRBV6-5 and TRBJ2-5; TRBD2 matches at 7 bases. Germline CDR1 MNHEY, CDR2 SVGAGI. There are 13 residues in the CDR3.

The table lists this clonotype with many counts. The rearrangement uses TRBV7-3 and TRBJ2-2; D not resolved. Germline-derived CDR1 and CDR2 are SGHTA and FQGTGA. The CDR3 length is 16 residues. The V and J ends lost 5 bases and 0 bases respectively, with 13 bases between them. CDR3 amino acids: CASSPETFTNTGELFF. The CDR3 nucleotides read TGTGCCAGCAGCCCAGAGACCTTTACGAACACCGGGGAGCTGTTTTTT. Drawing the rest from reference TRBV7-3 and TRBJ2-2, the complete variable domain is GAGVSQTPSNKVTEKGKYVELRCDPISGHTALYWYRQSLGQGPEFLIYFQGTGAADDSGLPNDRFFAVRPEGSVSTLKIQRTERGDSAVYLCASSPETFTNTGELFFGEGSRLTVL.

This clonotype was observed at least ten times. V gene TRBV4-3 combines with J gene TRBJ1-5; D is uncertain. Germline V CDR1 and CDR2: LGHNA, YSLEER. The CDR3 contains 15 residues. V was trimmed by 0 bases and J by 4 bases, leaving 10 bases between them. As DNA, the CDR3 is TGCGCCAGCAGCCAAGAAATCTGGACTAATCAGCCCCAGCATTTT. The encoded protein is CASSQEIWTNQPQHF.

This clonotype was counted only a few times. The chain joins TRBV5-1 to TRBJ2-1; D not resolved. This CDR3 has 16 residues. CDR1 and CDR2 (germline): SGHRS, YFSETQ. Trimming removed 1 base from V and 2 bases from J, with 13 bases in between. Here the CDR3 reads CASSLWYTRTYNEQFF. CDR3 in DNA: TGCGCCAGCAGCTTGTGGTACACTCGAACCTACAATGAGCAGTTCTTC.

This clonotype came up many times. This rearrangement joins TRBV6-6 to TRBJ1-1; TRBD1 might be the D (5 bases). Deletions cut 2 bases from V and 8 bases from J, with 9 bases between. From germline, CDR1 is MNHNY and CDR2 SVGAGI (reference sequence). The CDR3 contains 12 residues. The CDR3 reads CASSYNGGEAFF. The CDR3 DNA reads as TGTGCCAGCAGTTACAATGGGGGGGAAGCTTTCTTT.

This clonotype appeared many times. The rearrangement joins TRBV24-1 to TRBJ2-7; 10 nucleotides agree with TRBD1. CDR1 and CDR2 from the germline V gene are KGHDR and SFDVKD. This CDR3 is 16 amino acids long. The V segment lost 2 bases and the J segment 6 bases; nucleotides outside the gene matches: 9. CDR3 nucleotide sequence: TGTGCCACCAGTGATTCGATCCCGGGACAGGGGACCGAGCAGTACTTC. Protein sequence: CATSDSIPGQGTEQYF.

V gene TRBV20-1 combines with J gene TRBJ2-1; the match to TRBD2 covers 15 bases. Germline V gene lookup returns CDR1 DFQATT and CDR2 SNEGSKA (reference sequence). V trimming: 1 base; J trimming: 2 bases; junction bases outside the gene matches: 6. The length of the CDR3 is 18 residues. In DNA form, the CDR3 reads TGCAGTGCTAGAGGGGGACTAGCGGGAGGTAGGGCCTACAATGAGCAGTTCTTC. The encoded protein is CSARGGLAGGRAYNEQFF.

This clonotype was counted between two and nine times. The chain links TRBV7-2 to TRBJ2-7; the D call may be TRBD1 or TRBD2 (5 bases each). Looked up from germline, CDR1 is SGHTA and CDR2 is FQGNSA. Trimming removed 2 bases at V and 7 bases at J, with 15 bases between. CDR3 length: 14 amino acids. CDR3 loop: CASSLRGPEGEQYF. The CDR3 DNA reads TGTGCCAGCAGCTTAAGGGGCCCCGAGGGGGAGCAGTACTTC.

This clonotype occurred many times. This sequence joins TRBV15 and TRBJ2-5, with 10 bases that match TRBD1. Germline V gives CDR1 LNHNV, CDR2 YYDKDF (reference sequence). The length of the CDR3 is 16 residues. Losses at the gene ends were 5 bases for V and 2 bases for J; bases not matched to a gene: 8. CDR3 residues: CATSDRDRGPQETQYF. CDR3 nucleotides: TGTGCCACCAGCGACCGGGACAGGGGTCCTCAAGAGACCCAGTACTTC. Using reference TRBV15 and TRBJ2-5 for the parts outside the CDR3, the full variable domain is DAMVIQNPRYQVTQFGKPVTLSCSQTLNHNVMYWYQQKSSQAPKLLFHYYDKDFNNEADTPDNFQSRRPNTSFCFLDIRSPGLGDTAMYLCATSDRDRGPQETQYFGPGTRLLVL.

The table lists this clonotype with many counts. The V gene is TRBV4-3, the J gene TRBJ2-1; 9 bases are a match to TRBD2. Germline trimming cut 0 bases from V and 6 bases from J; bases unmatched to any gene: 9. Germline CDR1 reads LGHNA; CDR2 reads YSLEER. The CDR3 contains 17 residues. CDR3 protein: CASSQDGGGRALNEQFF. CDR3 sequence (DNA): TGCGCCAGCAGCCAAGATGGGGGCGGGAGGGCCCTCAATGAGCAGTTCTTC.

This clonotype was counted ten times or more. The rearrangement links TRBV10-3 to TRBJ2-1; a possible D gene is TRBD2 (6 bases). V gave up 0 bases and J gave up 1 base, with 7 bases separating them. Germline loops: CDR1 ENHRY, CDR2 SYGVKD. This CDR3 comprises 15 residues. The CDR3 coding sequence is TGTGCCATCAGTGAGTCTGGGGGGTCCTACAATGAGCAGTTCTTC. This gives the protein CAISESGGSYNEQFF.

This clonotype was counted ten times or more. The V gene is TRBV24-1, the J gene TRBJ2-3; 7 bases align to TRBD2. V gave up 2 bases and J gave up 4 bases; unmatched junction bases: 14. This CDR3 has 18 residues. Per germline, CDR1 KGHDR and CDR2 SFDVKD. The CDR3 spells CATSDSPRLGSGADTQYF. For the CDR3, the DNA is TGTGCCACCAGTGATTCGCCAAGGCTGGGAAGCGGGGCAGATACGCAGTATTTT.

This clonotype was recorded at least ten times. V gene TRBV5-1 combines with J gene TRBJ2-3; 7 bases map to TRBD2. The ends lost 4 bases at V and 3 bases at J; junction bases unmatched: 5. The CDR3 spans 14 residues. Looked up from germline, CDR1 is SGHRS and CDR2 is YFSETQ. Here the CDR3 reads CASSGGLVTDTQYF. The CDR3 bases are TGCGCCAGCAGCGGCGGACTAGTAACAGATACGCAGTATTTT.

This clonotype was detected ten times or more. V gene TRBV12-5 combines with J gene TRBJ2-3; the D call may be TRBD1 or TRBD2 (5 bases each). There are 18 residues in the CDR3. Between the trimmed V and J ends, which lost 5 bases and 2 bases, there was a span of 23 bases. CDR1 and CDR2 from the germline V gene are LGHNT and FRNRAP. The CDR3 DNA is TGTGCTAGTGGTCTCCTCCGAGATGGGGGAGTGCACACAGATACGCAGTATTTT. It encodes CASGLLRDGGVHTDTQYF.

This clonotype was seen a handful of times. CDR3 sequence: CASSMGPTAGNEQFF. The CDR3 region has the DNA TGTGCCAGCAGCATGGGACCCACGGCGGGCAATGAGCAGTTCTTC. The chain employs TRBV11-3 and TRBJ2-1; the D gene could be TRBD1 or TRBD2 (5 bases each). This CDR3 region has 15 residues. V lost 5 bases and J 6 bases, leaving 17 bases between the germline ends. Germline V lookup: CDR1 SGHNT, CDR2 YENEEA. The full variable domain, rest sourced from reference TRBV11-3 and TRBJ2-1, is EAGVVQSPRYKIIEKKQPVAFWCNPISGHNTLYWYLQNLGQGPELLIRYENEEAVDDSQLPKDRFSAERLKGVDSTLKIQPAELGDSAVYLCASSMGPTAGNEQFFGPGTRLTVL.

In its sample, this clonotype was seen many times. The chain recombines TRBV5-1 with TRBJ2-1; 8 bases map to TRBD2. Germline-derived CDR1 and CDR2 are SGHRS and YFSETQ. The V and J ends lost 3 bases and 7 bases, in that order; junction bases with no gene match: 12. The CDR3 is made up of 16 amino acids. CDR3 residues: CASSSSLSGRDNEQFF. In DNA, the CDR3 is TGCGCCAGCAGCTCGTCCCTAAGCGGGAGAGATAATGAGCAGTTCTTC.

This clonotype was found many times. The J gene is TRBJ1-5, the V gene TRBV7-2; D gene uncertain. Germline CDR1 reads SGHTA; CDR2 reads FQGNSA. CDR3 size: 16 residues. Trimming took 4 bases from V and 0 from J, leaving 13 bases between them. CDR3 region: CASSSFSGLSNQPQHF. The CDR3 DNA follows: TGTGCCAGCAGCTCTTTTTCCGGGCTTAGCAATCAGCCCCAGCATTTT. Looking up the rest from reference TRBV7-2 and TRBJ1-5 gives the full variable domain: GAGVSQSPSNKVTEKGKDVELRCDPISGHTALYWYRQSLGQGLEFLIYFQGNSAPDKSGLPSDRFSAERTGGSVSTLTIQRTQQEDSAVYLCASSSFSGLSNQPQHFGDGTRLSIL.